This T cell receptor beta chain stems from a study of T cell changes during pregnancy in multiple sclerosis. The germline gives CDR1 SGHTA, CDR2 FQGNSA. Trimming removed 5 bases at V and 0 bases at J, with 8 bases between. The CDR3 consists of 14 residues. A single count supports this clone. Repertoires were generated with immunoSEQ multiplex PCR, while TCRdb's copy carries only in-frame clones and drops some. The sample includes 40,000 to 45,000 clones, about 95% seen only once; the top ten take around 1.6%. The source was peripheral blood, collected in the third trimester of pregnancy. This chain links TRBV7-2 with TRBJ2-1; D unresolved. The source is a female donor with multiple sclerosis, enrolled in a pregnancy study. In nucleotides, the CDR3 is TGTGCCAGCAGCCTTTCGAGCTCCTACAATGAGCAGTTCTTC. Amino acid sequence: CASSLSSSYNEQFF.